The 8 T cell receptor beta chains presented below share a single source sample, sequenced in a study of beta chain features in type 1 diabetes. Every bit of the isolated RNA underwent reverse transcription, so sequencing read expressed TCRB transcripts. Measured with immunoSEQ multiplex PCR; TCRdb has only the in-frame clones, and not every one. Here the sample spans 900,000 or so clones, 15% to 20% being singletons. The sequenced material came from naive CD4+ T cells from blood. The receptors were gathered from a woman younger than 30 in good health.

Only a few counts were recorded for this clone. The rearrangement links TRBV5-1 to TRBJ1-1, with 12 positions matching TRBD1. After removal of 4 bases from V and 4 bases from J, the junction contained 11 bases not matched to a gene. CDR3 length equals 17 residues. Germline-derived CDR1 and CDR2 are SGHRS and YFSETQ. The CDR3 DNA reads TGCGCCAGCAGCCAGGGACAGGGGGCGAGTAGGGCCACTGAAGCTTTCTTT. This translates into CASSQGQGASRATEAFF.

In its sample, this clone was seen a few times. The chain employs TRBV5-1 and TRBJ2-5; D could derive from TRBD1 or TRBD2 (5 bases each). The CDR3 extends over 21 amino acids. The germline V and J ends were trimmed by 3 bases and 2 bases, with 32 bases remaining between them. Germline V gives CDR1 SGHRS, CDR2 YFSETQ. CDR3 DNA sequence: TGCGCCAGCAGCTCCGGCCTTGTACCCCGCAGGACCGGGTGGGGGCAAGAGACCCAGTACTTC. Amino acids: CASSSGLVPRRTGWGQETQYF. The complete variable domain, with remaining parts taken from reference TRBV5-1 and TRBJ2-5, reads KAGVTQTPRYLIKTRGQQVTLSCSPISGHRSVSWYQQTPGQGLQFLFEYFSETQRNKGNFPGRFSGRQFSNSRSEMNVSTLELGDSALYLCASSSGLVPRRTGWGQETQYFGPGTRLLVL.

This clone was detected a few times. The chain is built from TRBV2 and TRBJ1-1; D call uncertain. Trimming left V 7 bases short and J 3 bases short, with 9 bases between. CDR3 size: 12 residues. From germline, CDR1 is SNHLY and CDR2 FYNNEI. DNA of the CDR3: TGTGCCAGCATTGTAAGAGACACTGAAGCTTTCTTT. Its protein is CASIVRDTEAFF. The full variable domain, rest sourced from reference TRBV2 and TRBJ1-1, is EPEVTQTPSHQVTQMGQEVILRCVPISNHLYFYWYRQILGQKVEFLVSFYNNEISEKSEIFDDQFSVERPDGSNFTLKIRSTKLEDSAMYFCASIVRDTEAFFGQGTRLTVV.

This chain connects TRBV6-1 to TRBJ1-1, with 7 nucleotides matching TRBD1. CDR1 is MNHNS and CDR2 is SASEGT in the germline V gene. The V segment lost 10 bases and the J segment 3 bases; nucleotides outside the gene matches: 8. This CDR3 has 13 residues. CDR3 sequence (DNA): TGTGCCATCAGGATCGACAGGGACACTGAAGCTTTCTTT. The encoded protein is CAIRIDRDTEAFF.

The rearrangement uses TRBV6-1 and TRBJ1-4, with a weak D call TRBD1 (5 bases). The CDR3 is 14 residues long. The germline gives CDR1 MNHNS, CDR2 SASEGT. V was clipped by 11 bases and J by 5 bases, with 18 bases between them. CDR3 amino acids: CAAVSGGTNEKLFF. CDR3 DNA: TGTGCCGCCGTCTCGGGGGGGACGAATGAAAAACTGTTTTTT.

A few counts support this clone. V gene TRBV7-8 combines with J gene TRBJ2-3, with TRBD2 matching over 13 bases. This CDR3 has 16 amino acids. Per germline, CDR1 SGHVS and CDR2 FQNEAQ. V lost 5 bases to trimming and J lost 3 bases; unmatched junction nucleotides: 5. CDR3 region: CASSRGLAGVTDTQYF. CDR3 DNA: TGTGCCAGCAGCAGAGGACTAGCGGGAGTTACAGATACGCAGTATTTT.

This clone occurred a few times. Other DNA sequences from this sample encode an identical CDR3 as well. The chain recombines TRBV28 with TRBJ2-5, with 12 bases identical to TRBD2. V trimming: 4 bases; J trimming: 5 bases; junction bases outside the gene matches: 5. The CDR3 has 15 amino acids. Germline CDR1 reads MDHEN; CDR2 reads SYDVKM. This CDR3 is CASSSLAGGSETQYF. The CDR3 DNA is TGTGCCAGCAGTTCACTAGCGGGAGGTAGTGAGACCCAGTACTTC.

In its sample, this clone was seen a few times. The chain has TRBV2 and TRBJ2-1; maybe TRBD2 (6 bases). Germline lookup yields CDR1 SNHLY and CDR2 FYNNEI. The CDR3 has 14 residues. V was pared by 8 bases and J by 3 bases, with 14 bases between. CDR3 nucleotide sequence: TGTGCCAGCTTACCCGGGACTCACTACAATGAGCAGTTCTTC. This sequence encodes CASLPGTHYNEQFF.